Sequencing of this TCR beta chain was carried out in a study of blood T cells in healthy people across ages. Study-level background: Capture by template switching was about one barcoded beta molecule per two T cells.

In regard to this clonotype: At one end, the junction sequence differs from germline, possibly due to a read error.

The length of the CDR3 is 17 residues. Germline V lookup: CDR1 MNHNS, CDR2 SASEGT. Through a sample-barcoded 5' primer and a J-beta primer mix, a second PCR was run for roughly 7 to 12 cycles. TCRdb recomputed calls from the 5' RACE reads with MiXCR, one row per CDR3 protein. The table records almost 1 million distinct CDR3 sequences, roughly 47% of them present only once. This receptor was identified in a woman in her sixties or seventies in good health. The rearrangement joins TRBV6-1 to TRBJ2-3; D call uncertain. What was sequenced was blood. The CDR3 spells CASSEAALPGGTYTQYF. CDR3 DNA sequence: TGTGCCAGCAGTGAAGCCGCCCTCCCAGGCGGCACATATACGCAGTATTTT.